This entry describes one T cell receptor (beta chain). This sequence is one base from a far larger clone and is likely a read error. This sample is part of a study of shared clonotypes between healthy human individuals. Per germline, CDR1 LGHNA and CDR2 YSLEER. The CDR3 has 16 amino acids. Several immunoSEQ plates held equal portions of the genomic DNA taken from each subset. Loaded into unsorted PBMC replicate PCRs was approximately 300 ng DNA, about 30,000 T cell genomes. The method was immunoSEQ multiplex PCR; TCRdb's version includes in-frame clones alone and lacks a portion of them. The data hold around 480,000 clones, with around 79% observed a single time. The study drew all its donors from Caucasian adults living in Nashville, Tennessee.

Sequenced: PBMCs. The chain recombines TRBV4-3 with TRBJ2-5; TRBD1 aligns across 8 bases. The receptor was derived from a woman between 35 and 50 years old in good health. Some clones in this sample may be carry-over from other donors' samples. CDR3 residues: CASSKEAGTGGETQYF. Here the CDR3 DNA reads TGCGCCAGCAGCAAAGAAGCCGGGACAGGCGGTGAGACCCAGTACTTC.